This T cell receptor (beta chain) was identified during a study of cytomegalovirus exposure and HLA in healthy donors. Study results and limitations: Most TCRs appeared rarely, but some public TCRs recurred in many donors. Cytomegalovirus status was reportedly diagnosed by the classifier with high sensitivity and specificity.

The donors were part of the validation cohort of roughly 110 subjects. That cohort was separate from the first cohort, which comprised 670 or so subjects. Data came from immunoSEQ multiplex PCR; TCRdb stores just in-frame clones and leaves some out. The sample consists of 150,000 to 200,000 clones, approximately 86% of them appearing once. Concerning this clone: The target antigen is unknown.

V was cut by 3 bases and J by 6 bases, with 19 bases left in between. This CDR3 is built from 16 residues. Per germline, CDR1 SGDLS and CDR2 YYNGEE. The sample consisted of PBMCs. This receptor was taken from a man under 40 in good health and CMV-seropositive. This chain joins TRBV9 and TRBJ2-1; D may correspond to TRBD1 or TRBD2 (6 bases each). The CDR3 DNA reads TGTGCCAGCAGCGCGCAGGGGAGGTTGTTGGGCAATGAGCAGTTCTTC. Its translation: CASSAQGRLLGNEQFF.